This TCR beta chain is drawn from a study of cytotoxic CD8 clonotypes in ibrutinib-treated CLL. CDR1 is MDHEN, CDR2 SYDVKM, per germline. CDR3 length: 15 residues. Trimming cost V 4 bases and J 10 bases; bases outside gene matches: 9. Profiled with immunoSEQ multiplex PCR; TCRdb holds only in-frame clones, not every one. The sample includes around 97,000 clones, around 73% of them seen just once. This chain connects TRBV28 to TRBJ2-2; 10 nucleotides agree with TRBD2. The sequence was collected from a human donor with chronic lymphocytic leukemia. The source material was PBMCs, sampled after 12 months of ibrutinib treatment. CDR3 coding DNA: TGTGCCAGCAGTTCCCTACTAGCGGGGAAGGAGGAGCTGTTTTTT. This gives the protein CASSSLLAGKEELFF.